The 31 T cell receptor beta chains below come from one sample, sequenced in a study of T cell responses to AZD1222 COVID-19 vaccine. TCRdb keeps only in-frame clones here, not all; method: immunoSEQ multiplex PCR. This sample has around 180,000 clones, with 80% to 90% found just once. Material: peripheral blood, obtained on day 0 of AZD1222 vaccination. These TCRs come from an adult in good health.

The V call is TRBV3-1 (or the pseudogene TRBV3-2), the J call TRBJ2-3; 7 bases line up with TRBD2. The trim removed 4 bases at V and 3 bases at J, leaving 13 bases unmatched. Germline CDR1 LGHDT, CDR2 YNNKEL (reference sequence). CDR3 length: 17 residues. CDR3 DNA: TGTGCCAGCAGCCGATCGGGGAGGGAGGGCCTGACAGATACGCAGTATTTT. Translating gives CASSRSGREGLTDTQYF.

The rearrangement links TRBV5-1 to TRBJ2-7; 7 bases are shared with TRBD1. Germline V gene data show CDR1 as SGHRS and CDR2 as YFSETQ. Losses at the gene ends were 1 base for V and 0 bases for J; bases not matched to a gene: 1. The CDR3 runs to 14 residues. The CDR3 spells CASSLWDSSYEQYF. The CDR3 DNA reads TGCGCCAGCAGCTTGTGGGACAGCTCCTACGAGCAGTACTTC.

The chain carries TRBV6-5 and TRBJ1-4; 8 bases line up with TRBD1. V gave up 4 bases and J gave up 7 bases; unmatched junction bases: 5. The germline gives CDR1 MNHEY, CDR2 SVGAGI. The CDR3 contains 14 residues. CDR3: CASSFSDRAEKLFF. In nucleotides, the CDR3 is TGTGCCAGCAGTTTCTCGGACAGGGCTGAAAAACTGTTTTTT.

V is TRBV29-1 and J is TRBJ2-2; D is unclear. The V end lost 4 bases, the J end lost 6 bases, and 18 bases lay between the germline ends. Germline-derived CDR1 and CDR2 are SQVTM and ANQGSEA. The CDR3 spans 15 residues. The CDR3 loop reads CSVARDLGGAGELFF. The CDR3, as DNA: TGCAGCGTTGCCCGCGATCTGGGCGGTGCCGGGGAGCTGTTTTTT.

The chain has TRBV6-4 and TRBJ2-2; 11 bases fit TRBD1. The CDR3 is made up of 15 amino acids. V was pared by 4 bases and J by 4 bases, with 2 bases of the junction left unmatched. Germline V lookup: CDR1 MRHNA, CDR2 SNTAGT. The CDR3 loop is CASSAGTGGTGELFF. The CDR3 region has the DNA TGTGCCAGCAGTGCCGGGACAGGGGGCACCGGGGAGCTGTTTTTT.

The CDR3 spells CASSDGTRGENQPQHF. In DNA form, the CDR3 reads TGTGCCAGTAGTGATGGGACAAGGGGAGAAAATCAGCCCCAGCATTTT. V and J are TRBV19 and TRBJ1-5; possibly TRBD1 for D (6 bases). The V end was cut by 5 bases, the J end by 4 bases, with 18 bases between. The CDR3 totals 16 residues. Germline V gene sequence: CDR1 LNHDA, CDR2 SQIVND (reference sequence).

This clone has only one observation. The chain is built from TRBV7-9 and TRBJ1-2; D gene ambiguous. The germline V gene encodes CDR1 SEHNR and CDR2 FQNEAQ (reference sequence). The CDR3 spans 11 residues. Between the trimmed V and J ends, which lost 11 bases and 3 bases, there was a span of 10 bases. The CDR3 loop reads CALYSDYGYTF. CDR3 coding DNA: TGTGCCCTCTACAGTGACTATGGCTACACCTTC.

The CDR3 DNA is TGTGCCAGCAGTTCGTATAGCAATCAGCCCCAGCATTTT. It specifies CASSSYSNQPQHF. This chain joins TRBV28 and TRBJ1-5; D gene ambiguous. The CDR3 covers 13 residues. The V end was cut by 4 bases, the J end by 0 bases, with 4 bases between. The germline gives CDR1 MDHEN, CDR2 SYDVKM.

This clone was seen a handful of times. The chain links TRBV6-5 to TRBJ2-6; the D call may be TRBD1 or TRBD2 (6 bases each). V lost 7 bases to trimming and J lost 4 bases, with 11 bases between them. Per germline, CDR1 MNHEY and CDR2 SVGAGI. This CDR3 is 14 amino acids long. CDR3: CASIRGPGANVLTF. CDR3 DNA: TGTGCCAGCATCCGGGGGCCCGGGGCCAACGTCCTGACTTTC.

The V and J genes are TRBV28 and TRBJ1-5; TRBD1 is a possible D gene (5 bases). V lost 2 bases to trimming and J lost 2 bases, with 13 bases between them. The CDR3 is 16 amino acids. Germline CDR1 and CDR2: MDHEN and SYDVKM. CDR3: CASSLGRVDGNQPQHF. CDR3 DNA sequence: TGTGCCAGCAGTTTAGGCAGGGTGGATGGCAATCAGCCCCAGCATTTT.

This chain links TRBV6-2 or TRBV6-3 with TRBJ1-2, with D unclear. Germline loops: CDR1 MNHEY, CDR2 SVGEGT. The CDR3 runs 10 residues. V was shortened by 2 bases and J by 10 bases, with 5 bases between the two germline ends. The CDR3 is CASSYVAYTF. CDR3 coding DNA: TGTGCCAGCAGTTACGTGGCCTACACCTTC.

This sequence joins TRBV30 and TRBJ1-1, with 9 bases identical to TRBD1. This CDR3 has 15 amino acids. The V and J ends lost 2 bases and 1 base, in that order; junction bases with no gene match: 5. The germline V gene has CDR1 GTSNPN and CDR2 SVGIG (reference sequence). CDR3 in amino acids: CAWSTGGAGNTEAFF. CDR3 nucleotide sequence: TGTGCCTGGAGTACAGGGGGCGCTGGGAACACTGAAGCTTTCTTT.

V usage is TRBV5-4 and J usage is TRBJ2-2; 11 nucleotides line up with TRBD2. The CDR3 length is 13 residues. Trimming cost V 5 bases and J 6 bases; bases outside gene matches: 0. Germline values: CDR1 SGHNT, CDR2 YYREEE (reference sequence). CDR3 sequence: CASRTSGAGELFF. The CDR3 DNA reads as TGTGCCAGCAGGACTAGCGGGGCCGGGGAGCTGTTTTTT. Full variable domain (remainder filled in from reference TRBV5-4 and TRBJ2-2): ETGVTQSPTHLIKTRGQQVTLRCSSQSGHNTVSWYQQALGQGPQFIFQYYREEENGRGNFPPRFSGLQFPNYSSELNVNALELDDSALYLCASRTSGAGELFFGEGSRLTVL.

The rearrangement joins TRBV27 to TRBJ2-7, with D possibly being TRBD2 (6 bases). V lost 3 bases and J lost 2, with 8 bases in between. This CDR3 comprises 13 residues. CDR1 and CDR2 (germline): MNHEY, SMNVEV (reference sequence). The CDR3: CASSLGGTYEQYF. In DNA, the CDR3 is TGTGCCAGCAGTTTGGGGGGAACCTACGAGCAGTACTTC.

The V call is TRBV30, the J call TRBJ1-1; D gene uncertain. This CDR3 has 12 residues. Trimming removed 2 bases at V and 0 bases at J, with 4 bases between. CDR1 is GTSNPN and CDR2 is SVGIG in the germline V gene (reference sequence). The CDR3 DNA follows: TGTGCCTGGAGTCGAATGAACACTGAAGCTTTCTTT. Residues: CAWSRMNTEAFF.

This sequence joins TRBV5-5 and TRBJ2-5; D might be TRBD2 (6 bases). Germline assignment: CDR1 SGHKS and CDR2 YYEKEE (reference sequence). V was cut by 2 bases and J by 4 bases, with 9 bases left in between. The CDR3 runs 13 residues. The CDR3 nucleotides read TGTGCCAGCAGCTTTCTGGGGGGAGAGACCCAGTACTTC. It specifies CASSFLGGETQYF.

This chain uses TRBV2 with TRBJ2-5; weak D call: TRBD1 (6 bases). CDR1 and CDR2 (germline): SNHLY, FYNNEI. The CDR3 consists of 13 residues. Trimming stripped 4 bases from V and 7 bases from J, with 13 bases between. CDR3 DNA sequence: TGTGCCAGCAGTGTTAGGACAGACGGGACCCAGTACTTC. Protein sequence: CASSVRTDGTQYF.

The rearrangement links TRBV2 to TRBJ2-4; a weak D match, TRBD1 (6 bases). Germline-derived CDR1 and CDR2 are SNHLY and FYNNEI. The germline V and J ends were trimmed by 2 bases and 8 bases, with 13 bases remaining between them. The CDR3 covers 14 residues. This CDR3 is CASSERGNRDIQYF. CDR3 nucleotides: TGTGCCAGCAGTGAAAGGGGGAATAGGGACATTCAGTACTTC.

The chain couples TRBV5-4 to TRBJ2-3; D is ambiguous. The CDR3 spans 14 residues. Trimming removed 0 bases at V and 2 bases at J, with 7 bases between. The germline V gene has CDR1 SGHNT and CDR2 YYREEE (reference sequence). Written as DNA, the CDR3 is TGTGCCAGCAGCTTGGATTCTCTCACAGATACGCAGTATTTT. Protein product: CASSLDSLTDTQYF.

The chain is built from TRBV6-5 and TRBJ2-7, with 10 nucleotides matching TRBD1. CDR3 size: 14 residues. Germline V gene data show CDR1 as MNHEY and CDR2 as SVGAGI. With 6 bases clipped from V and 2 bases from J, the junction kept 4 bases outside the gene matches. CDR3 amino acids: CASSMGQGTYEQYF. The CDR3 DNA reads TGTGCCAGCAGCATGGGACAGGGGACCTACGAGCAGTACTTC.

The chain couples TRBV7-2 to TRBJ2-1, with 7 bases fitting TRBD2. V shed 2 bases, J shed 2 bases, and the junction held 9 bases outside the gene matches. The CDR3 has 17 residues. Germline CDR1 reads SGHTA; CDR2 reads FQGNSA. Here the CDR3 DNA reads TGTGCCAGCAGCTTAATCCTGGCTAGCGGACCCTACAATGAGCAGTTCTTC. Residues: CASSLILASGPYNEQFF.

This clone was picked up one time. This chain connects TRBV30 to TRBJ1-6; D may be TRBD1 (6 bases). The germline V gene has CDR1 GTSNPN and CDR2 SVGIG (reference sequence). V lost 2 bases and J 7 bases, leaving 9 bases between the germline ends. The CDR3 consists of 13 residues. In DNA form, the CDR3 reads TGTGCCTGGAGTTGGGACATAAATTCACCCCTCCACTTT. This translates into CAWSWDINSPLHF.

The rearrangement joins TRBV7-3 to TRBJ2-2; D is possibly TRBD2 (6 bases). The CDR3 loop spans 16 amino acids. The germline CDR1 and CDR2 sequences are SGHTA and FQGTGA. V lost 5 bases to trimming and J lost 5 bases, with 18 bases between them. Here the CDR3 DNA reads TGTGCCAGCAGCCCTCGACTGCGGGAAGGTACCGGGGAGCTGTTTTTT. Protein sequence: CASSPRLREGTGELFF. Combining the CDR3 with reference TRBV7-3 and TRBJ2-2 gives the whole variable domain GAGVSQTPSNKVTEKGKYVELRCDPISGHTALYWYRQSLGQGPEFLIYFQGTGAADDSGLPNDRFFAVRPEGSVSTLKIQRTERGDSAVYLCASSPRLREGTGELFFGEGSRLTVL.

This clone was seen only a few times. The gene calls are TRBV4-1 and TRBJ2-7; 8 bases line up with TRBD1. Germline V gives CDR1 MGHRA, CDR2 YSYEKL. With V trimmed by 1 base and J by 5 bases, 13 bases remained unmatched. The CDR3 has 17 residues. The CDR3 is CASSQAVLDREKNEQYF. For the CDR3, the DNA is TGCGCCAGCAGCCAAGCAGTTCTGGACAGGGAGAAAAACGAGCAGTACTTC.

The chain employs TRBV3-1 (or the pseudogene TRBV3-2) and TRBJ2-2, with D unresolved. Trimming took 3 bases from V and 0 from J, leaving 8 bases between them. CDR1 LGHDT and CDR2 YNNKEL come from the germline V gene (reference sequence). This CDR3 region has 15 residues. The CDR3 DNA is TGTGCCAGCAGCCAGTCAACCCCGAACACCGGGGAGCTGTTTTTT. Amino acids: CASSQSTPNTGELFF.

V is TRBV28 and J is TRBJ1-3, with D uncertain. CDR3 length: 12 amino acids. V was pared by 7 bases and J by 4 bases, with 8 bases between. Per germline, CDR1 MDHEN and CDR2 SYDVKM. The chain's CDR3 is CASITSGNTIYF. CDR3 sequence (DNA): TGTGCCAGCATAACATCGGGAAACACCATATATTTT.

The chain combines TRBV5-1 with TRBJ2-2; 7 nucleotides agree with TRBD2. Trimming removed 5 bases from V and 6 bases from J; junction bases left unmatched: 10. The CDR3 totals 15 residues. CDR1 is SGHRS and CDR2 is YFSETQ in the germline V gene. The CDR3 bases are TGCGCCAGCAGTAAGGCGGGGGAGAGATCCGGGGAGCTGTTTTTT. This gives the protein CASSKAGERSGELFF.

The chain links TRBV19 to TRBJ2-7; the D gene is possibly TRBD1 (6 bases). V lost 8 bases, J lost 2 bases, and 16 bases lay in between. CDR3 length: 14 amino acids. Germline V gene lookup returns CDR1 LNHDA and CDR2 SQIVND (reference sequence). This CDR3 is CASRSGASPYEQYF. In DNA, the CDR3 is TGTGCCAGTCGATCAGGGGCGTCCCCCTACGAGCAGTACTTC.

The chain employs TRBV3-1 (or the pseudogene TRBV3-2) and TRBJ2-3, with 11 bases identical to TRBD2. The CDR3 loop spans 18 amino acids. Per the germline V gene, CDR1 is LGHDT and CDR2 is YNNKEL (reference sequence). Germline trimming cut 2 bases from V and 6 bases from J; bases unmatched to any gene: 13. The CDR3 nucleotides read TGTGCCAGCAGCCAATCCGTCTATAGCGGGAGGGCCAAGGATACGCAGTATTTT. Encoded protein: CASSQSVYSGRAKDTQYF.

The genes are TRBV28 and TRBJ2-2, with TRBD2 matching 13 bases. With 6 bases clipped from V and 3 bases from J, the junction kept 13 bases outside the gene matches. Looked up from germline, CDR1 is MDHEN and CDR2 is SYDVKM. This CDR3 has 19 residues. In DNA, the CDR3 is TGTGCCAGCAGCGAATTGCGGACTAGCGGGAGCGGGGACACCGGGGAGCTGTTTTTT. It encodes CASSELRTSGSGDTGELFF.

This sequence joins TRBV6-1 and TRBJ2-2; TRBD2 matches 13 bases. V shed 4 bases, J shed 4 bases, and the junction held 3 bases outside the gene matches. Germline-derived CDR1 and CDR2 are MNHNS and SASEGT. This CDR3 comprises 16 residues. The CDR3 sequence is CASSGTSGGGTGELFF. The DNA of the CDR3 is TGTGCCAGCAGTGGGACTAGCGGGGGTGGCACCGGGGAGCTGTTTTTT.